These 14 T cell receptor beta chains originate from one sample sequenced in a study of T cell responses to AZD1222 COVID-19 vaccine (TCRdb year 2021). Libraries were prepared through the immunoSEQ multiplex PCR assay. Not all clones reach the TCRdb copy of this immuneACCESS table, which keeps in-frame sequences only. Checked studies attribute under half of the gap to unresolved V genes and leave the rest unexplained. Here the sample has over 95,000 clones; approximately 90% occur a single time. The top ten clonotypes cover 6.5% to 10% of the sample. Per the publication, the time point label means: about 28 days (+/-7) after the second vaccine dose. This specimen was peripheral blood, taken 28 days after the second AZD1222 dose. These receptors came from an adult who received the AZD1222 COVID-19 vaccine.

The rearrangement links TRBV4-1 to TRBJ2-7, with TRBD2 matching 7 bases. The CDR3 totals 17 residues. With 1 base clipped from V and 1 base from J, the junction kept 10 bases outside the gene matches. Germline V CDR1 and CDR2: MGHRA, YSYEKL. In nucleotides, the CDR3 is TGCGCCAGCAGCCAAGTCAGGGCGGGACTATCTTCCTACGAGCAGTACTTC. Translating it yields CASSQVRAGLSSYEQYF.

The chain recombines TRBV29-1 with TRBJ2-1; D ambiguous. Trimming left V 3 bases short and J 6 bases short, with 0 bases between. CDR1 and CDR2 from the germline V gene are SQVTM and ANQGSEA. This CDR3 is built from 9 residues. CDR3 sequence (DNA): TGCAGCGTTGACAATGAGCAGTTCTTC. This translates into CSVDNEQFF.

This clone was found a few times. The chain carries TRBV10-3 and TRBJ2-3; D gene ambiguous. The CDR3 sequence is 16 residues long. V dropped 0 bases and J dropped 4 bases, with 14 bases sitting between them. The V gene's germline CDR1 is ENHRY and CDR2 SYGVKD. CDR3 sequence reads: CAISESKGLVADTQYF. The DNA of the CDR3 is TGTGCCATCAGTGAGTCGAAAGGGTTGGTGGCAGATACGCAGTATTTT.

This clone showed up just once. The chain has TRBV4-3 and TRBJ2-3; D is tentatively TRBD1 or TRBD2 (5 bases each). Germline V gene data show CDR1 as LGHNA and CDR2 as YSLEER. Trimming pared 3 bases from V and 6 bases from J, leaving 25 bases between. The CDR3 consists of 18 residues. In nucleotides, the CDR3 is TGCGCCAGCAGCCAGTTTTACCAGGGAGCTTTTTTAGGCGATACGCAGTATTTT. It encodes CASSQFYQGAFLGDTQYF.

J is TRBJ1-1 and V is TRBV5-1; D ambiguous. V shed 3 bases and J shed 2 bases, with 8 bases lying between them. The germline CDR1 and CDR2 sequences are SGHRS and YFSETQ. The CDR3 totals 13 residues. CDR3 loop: CASSSVQNTEAFF. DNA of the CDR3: TGCGCCAGCAGCTCAGTCCAAAACACTGAAGCTTTCTTT.

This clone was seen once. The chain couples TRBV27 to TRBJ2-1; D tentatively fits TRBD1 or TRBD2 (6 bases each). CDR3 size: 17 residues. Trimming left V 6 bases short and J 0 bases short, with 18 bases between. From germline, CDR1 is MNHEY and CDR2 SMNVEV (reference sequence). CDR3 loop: CASSRGLRRSSYNEQFF. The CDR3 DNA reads TGTGCCAGCAGCCGGGGGCTCAGAAGGAGCTCCTACAATGAGCAGTTCTTC.

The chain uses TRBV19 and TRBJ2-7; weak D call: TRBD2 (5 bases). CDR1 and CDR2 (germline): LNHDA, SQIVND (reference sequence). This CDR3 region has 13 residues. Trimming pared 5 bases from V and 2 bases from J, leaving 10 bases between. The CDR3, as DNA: TGTGCCAGTAGTTGGGGAGACGCCTACGAGCAGTACTTC. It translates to CASSWGDAYEQYF.

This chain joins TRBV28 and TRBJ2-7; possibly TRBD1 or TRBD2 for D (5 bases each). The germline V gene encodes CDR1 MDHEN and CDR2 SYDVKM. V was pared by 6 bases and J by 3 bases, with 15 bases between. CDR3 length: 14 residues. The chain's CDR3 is CASSSPGAGYEQYF. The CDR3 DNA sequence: TGTGCCAGCAGCTCCCCCGGGGCAGGCTACGAGCAGTACTTC.

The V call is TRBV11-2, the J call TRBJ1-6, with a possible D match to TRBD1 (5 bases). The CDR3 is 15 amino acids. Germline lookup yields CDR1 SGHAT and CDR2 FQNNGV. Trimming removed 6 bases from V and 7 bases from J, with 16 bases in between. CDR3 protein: CASRSEGARNSPLHF. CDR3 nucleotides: TGTGCCAGCAGGTCAGAAGGGGCGCGGAATTCACCCCTCCACTTT.

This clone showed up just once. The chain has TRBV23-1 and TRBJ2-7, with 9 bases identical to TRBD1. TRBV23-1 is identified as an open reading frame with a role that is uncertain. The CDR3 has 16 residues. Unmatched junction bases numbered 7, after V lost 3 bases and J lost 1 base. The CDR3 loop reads CASSHWDRVRSYEQYF. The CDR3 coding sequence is TGCGCCAGCAGTCATTGGGACAGGGTGAGGTCCTACGAGCAGTACTTC.

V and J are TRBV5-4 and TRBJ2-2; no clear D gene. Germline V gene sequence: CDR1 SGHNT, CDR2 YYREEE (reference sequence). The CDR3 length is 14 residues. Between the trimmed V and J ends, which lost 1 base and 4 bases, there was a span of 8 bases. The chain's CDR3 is CASSLSSSTGELFF. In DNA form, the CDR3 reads TGTGCCAGCAGCTTGTCCAGCTCCACCGGGGAGCTGTTTTTT.

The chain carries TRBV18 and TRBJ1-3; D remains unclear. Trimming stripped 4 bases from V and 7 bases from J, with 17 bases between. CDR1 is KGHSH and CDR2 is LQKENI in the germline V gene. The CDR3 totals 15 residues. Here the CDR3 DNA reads TGTGCCAGCTCACTCTTGGACCCGAGGTGGAACACCATATATTTT. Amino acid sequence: CASSLLDPRWNTIYF.

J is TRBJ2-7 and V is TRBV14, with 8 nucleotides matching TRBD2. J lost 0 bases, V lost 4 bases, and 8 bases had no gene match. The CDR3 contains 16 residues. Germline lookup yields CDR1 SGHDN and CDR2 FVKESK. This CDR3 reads CASSRIAGSSSYEQYF. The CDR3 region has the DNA TGTGCCAGCAGCCGTATAGCGGGGTCGAGCTCCTACGAGCAGTACTTC. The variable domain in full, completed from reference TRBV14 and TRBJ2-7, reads EAGVTQFPSHSVIEKGQTVTLRCDPISGHDNLYWYRRVMGKEIKFLLHFVKESKQDESGMPNNRFLAERTGGTYSTLKVQPAELEDSGVYFCASSRIAGSSSYEQYFGPGTRLTVT.

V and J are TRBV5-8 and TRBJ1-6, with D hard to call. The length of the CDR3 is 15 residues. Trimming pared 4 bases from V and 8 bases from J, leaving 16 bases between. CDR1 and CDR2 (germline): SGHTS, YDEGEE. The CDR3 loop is CASSRGGVYDSPLHF. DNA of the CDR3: TGTGCCAGCAGCCGGGGTGGGGTTTACGATTCACCCCTCCACTTT.